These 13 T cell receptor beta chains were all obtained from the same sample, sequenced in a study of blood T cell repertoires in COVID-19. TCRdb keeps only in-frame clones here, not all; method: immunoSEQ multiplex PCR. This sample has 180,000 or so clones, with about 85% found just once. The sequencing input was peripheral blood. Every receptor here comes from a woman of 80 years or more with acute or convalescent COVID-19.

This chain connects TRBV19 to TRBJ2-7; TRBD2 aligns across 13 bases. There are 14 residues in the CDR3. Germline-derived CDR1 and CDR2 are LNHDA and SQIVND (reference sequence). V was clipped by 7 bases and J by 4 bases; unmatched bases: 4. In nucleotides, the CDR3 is TGTGCCAGTAAACTAGCGGGAGGGCCATACGAGCAGTACTTC. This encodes CASKLAGGPYEQYF.

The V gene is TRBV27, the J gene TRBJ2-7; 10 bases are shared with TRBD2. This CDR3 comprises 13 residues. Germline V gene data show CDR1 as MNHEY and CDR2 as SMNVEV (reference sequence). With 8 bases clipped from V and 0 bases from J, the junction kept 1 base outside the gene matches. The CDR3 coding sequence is TGTGCCAGCCGACTAGCGGGCTCCTACGAGCAGTACTTC. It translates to CASRLAGSYEQYF.

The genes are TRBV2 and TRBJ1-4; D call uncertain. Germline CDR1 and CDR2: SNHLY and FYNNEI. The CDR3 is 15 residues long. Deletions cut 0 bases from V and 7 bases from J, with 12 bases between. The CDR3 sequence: CASSEAGLGGEKLFF. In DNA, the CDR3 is TGTGCCAGCAGTGAAGCAGGACTGGGCGGTGAAAAACTGTTTTTT.

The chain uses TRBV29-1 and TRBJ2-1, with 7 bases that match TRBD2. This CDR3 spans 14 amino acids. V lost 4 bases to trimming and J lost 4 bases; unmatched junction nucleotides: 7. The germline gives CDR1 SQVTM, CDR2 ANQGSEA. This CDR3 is CSVVWNGGYNEQFF. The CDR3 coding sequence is TGCAGCGTTGTTTGGAACGGGGGGTACAATGAGCAGTTCTTC.

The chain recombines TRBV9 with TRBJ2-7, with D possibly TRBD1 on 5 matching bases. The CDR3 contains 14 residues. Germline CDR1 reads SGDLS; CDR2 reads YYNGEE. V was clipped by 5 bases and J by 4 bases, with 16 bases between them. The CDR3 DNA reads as TGTGCCAGCAGTGTTGACTTAGGGGCGTACGAGCAGTACTTC. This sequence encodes CASSVDLGAYEQYF.

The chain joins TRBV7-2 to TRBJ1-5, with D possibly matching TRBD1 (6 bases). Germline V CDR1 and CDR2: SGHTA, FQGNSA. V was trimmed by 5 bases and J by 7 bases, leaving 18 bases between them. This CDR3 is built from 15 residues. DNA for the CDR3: TGTGCCAGCAGCCAGAACAGGGAAGTAGGCCAGCCCCAGCATTTT. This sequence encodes CASSQNREVGQPQHF. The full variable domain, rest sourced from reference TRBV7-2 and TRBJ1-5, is GAGVSQSPSNKVTEKGKDVELRCDPISGHTALYWYRQSLGQGLEFLIYFQGNSAPDKSGLPSDRFSAERTGGSVSTLTIQRTQQEDSAVYLCASSQNREVGQPQHFGDGTRLSIL.

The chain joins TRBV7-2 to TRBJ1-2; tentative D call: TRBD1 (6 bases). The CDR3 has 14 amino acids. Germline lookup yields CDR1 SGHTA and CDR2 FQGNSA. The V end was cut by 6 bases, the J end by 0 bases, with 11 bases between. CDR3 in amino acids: CASSYRAANYGYTF. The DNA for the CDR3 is TGTGCCAGCAGTTACAGGGCAGCTAACTATGGCTACACCTTC. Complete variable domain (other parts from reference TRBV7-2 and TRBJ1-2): GAGVSQSPSNKVTEKGKDVELRCDPISGHTALYWYRQSLGQGLEFLIYFQGNSAPDKSGLPSDRFSAERTGGSVSTLTIQRTQQEDSAVYLCASSYRAANYGYTFGSGTRLTVV.

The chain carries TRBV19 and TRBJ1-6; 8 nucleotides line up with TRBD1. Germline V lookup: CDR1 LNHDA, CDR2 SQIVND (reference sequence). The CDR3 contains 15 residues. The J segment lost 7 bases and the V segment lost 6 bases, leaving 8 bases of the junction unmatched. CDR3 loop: CASRGFGQGNSPLHF. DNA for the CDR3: TGTGCCAGTAGGGGATTTGGACAGGGAAATTCACCCCTCCACTTT.

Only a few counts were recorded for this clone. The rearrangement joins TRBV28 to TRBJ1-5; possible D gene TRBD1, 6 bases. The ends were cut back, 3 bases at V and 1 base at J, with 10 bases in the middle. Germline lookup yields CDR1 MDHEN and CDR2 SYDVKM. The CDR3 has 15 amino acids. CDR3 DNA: TGTGCCAGCAGTTTCACAGGGCCCAGCAATCAGCCCCAGCATTTT. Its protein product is CASSFTGPSNQPQHF. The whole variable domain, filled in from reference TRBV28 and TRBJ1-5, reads DVKVTQSSRYLVKRTGEKVFLECVQDMDHENMFWYRQDPGLGLRLIYFSYDVKMKEKGDIPEGYSVSREKKERFSLILESASTNQTSMYLCASSFTGPSNQPQHFGDGTRLSIL.

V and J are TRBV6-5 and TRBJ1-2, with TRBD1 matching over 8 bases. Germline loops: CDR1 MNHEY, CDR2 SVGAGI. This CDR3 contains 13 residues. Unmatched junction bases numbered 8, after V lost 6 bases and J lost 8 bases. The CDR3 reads CASRMTGDNGYTF. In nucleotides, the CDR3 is TGTGCCAGCAGGATGACAGGGGACAACGGCTACACCTTC.

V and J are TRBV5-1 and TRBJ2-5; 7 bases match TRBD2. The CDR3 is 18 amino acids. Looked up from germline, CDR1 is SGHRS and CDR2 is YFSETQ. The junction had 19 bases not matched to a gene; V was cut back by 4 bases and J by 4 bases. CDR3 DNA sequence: TGCGCCAGCAGCACACGACGAGCGGGACGTCTTGGAGGAGAGACCCAGTACTTC. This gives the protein CASSTRRAGRLGGETQYF.

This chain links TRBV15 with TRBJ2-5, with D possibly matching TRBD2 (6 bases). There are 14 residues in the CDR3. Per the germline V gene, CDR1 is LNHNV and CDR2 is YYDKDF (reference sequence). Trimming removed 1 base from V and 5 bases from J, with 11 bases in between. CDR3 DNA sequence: TGTGCCACCAGCAGAGTGCGCGGGGTCGAGACCCAGTACTTC. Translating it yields CATSRVRGVETQYF.

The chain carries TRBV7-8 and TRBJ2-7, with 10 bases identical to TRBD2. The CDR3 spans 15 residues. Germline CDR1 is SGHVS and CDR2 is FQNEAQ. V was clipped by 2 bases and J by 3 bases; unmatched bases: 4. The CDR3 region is CASSLPRTSGYEQYF. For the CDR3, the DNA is TGTGCCAGCAGCTTACCGAGGACTAGCGGCTACGAGCAGTACTTC.